The next 5 T cell receptor beta chains were all read from a single sample in a study of blood T cell repertoires in COVID-19. Clones were sequenced by immunoSEQ multiplex PCR, and TCRdb holds only the in-frame ones, with some missing. The sample contains a few hundred thousand clones, more than 75% of which appear only once. Sequencing was done on a sample of PBMCs or T cells enriched from blood (not recorded which). The source is a woman in her fifties or sixties who had been exposed to COVID-19.

This clone was observed once. The V and J genes are TRBV9 and TRBJ2-3; D perhaps matches TRBD2 (5 bases). The V and J ends lost 0 bases and 1 base respectively, with 12 bases between them. Per germline, CDR1 SGDLS and CDR2 YYNGEE. This CDR3 is 16 amino acids long. Here the CDR3 reads CASSVGGDGGTDTQYF. CDR3 coding DNA: TGTGCCAGCAGCGTAGGGGGAGACGGGGGCACAGATACGCAGTATTTT.

The rearrangement joins TRBV27 to TRBJ1-6; unclear D gene. Germline V gene sequence: CDR1 MNHEY, CDR2 SMNVEV (reference sequence). V was pared by 2 bases and J by 0 bases, with 11 bases between. The CDR3 extends over 17 amino acids. The CDR3 sequence: CASSLHIPSSYNSPLHF. CDR3 DNA: TGTGCCAGCAGTTTACATATCCCGAGCTCCTATAATTCACCCCTCCACTTT.

V and J are TRBV13 and TRBJ1-2; a possible D gene is TRBD1 (5 bases). Trimming shortened V by 0 bases and J by 7 bases, and 9 bases separated the two germline ends. CDR1 is PRHDT and CDR2 is FYEKMQ in the germline V gene (reference sequence). The CDR3 has 13 amino acids. CDR3 in DNA: TGTGCCAGCAGCTTAGGGCAGGGCTCTGGCTACACCTTC. It specifies CASSLGQGSGYTF. Complete variable domain (other parts from reference TRBV13 and TRBJ1-2): AAGVIQSPRHLIKEKRETATLKCYPIPRHDTVYWYQQGPGQDPQFLISFYEKMQSDKGSIPDRFSAQQFSDYHSELNMSSLELGDSALYFCASSLGQGSGYTFGSGTRLTVV.

The rearrangement uses TRBV6-5 and TRBJ1-2, with unresolved D. The CDR3 loop spans 13 amino acids. The germline CDR1 and CDR2 sequences are MNHEY and SVGAGI. V was clipped by 6 bases and J by 0 bases, with 8 bases between them. The DNA of the CDR3 is TGTGCCAGCAGCAGGTCCCCTAACTATGGCTACACCTTC. Its translation is CASSRSPNYGYTF.

The CDR3 loop reads CASSYMQTGNTIYF. CDR3 nucleotide sequence: TGTGCCAGCAGTTATATGCAGACTGGAAACACCATATATTTT. The V call is TRBV6-5, the J call TRBJ1-3; no clear D. Trimming shortened V by 3 bases and J by 2 bases, and 8 bases separated the two germline ends. The CDR3 is 14 residues long. Germline lookup yields CDR1 MNHEY and CDR2 SVGAGI.